This paragraph covers one T cell receptor (beta chain) sequence. The CDR3 extends over 15 amino acids. Trimming took 6 bases from V and 0 from J; bases not matched to a gene: 4. This specimen comes from a study of patients and donors after allogeneic stem cell transplantation. Via MiXCR, TCRdb re-called the RT-PCR reads, giving one row per CDR3 protein. The sample has some 60,000 distinct CDR3 sequences, more than 10% seen once. Sequenced material: blood, either unsorted or a sorted T cell fraction (not recorded which). This TCR was recovered from a human donor who was either an allogeneic HSCT recipient or a stem cell or donor lymphocyte infusion donor (not recorded which). It is not recorded whose cells these are; they may come from a transplant donor. The V gene is TRBV12-3 or TRBV12-4, the J gene TRBJ2-1, with 8 bases aligning to TRBD1. The CDR3 DNA reads as TGTGCCAGCAGGGGAGACAGGGGCTCCTACAATGAGCAGTTCTTC. As protein: CASRGDRGSYNEQFF.